Below are 22 T cell receptor beta chains sequenced from a single sample in a study of blood T cell repertoires in COVID-19. The repertoire was sequenced with immunoSEQ multiplex PCR; TCRdb's copy has only in-frame clones and lacks some. The repertoire consists of about 55,000 clones, with approximately 84% occurring once and the leading ten covering about 15%. The sequenced sample was peripheral blood. These receptors were taken from a man in his 70s with acute or convalescent COVID-19.

This CDR3 reads CASSDRGAKNIQYF. Written as DNA, the CDR3 is TGTGCCAGCAGCGACAGGGGGGCCAAAAACATTCAGTACTTC. The chain uses TRBV3-1 (or the pseudogene TRBV3-2) and TRBJ2-4; TRBD1 aligns across 9 bases. Germline loops: CDR1 LGHDT, CDR2 YNNKEL (reference sequence). This CDR3 region has 14 residues. V shed 5 bases and J 1 base; nucleotides not matched to a gene: 0.

The chain is built from TRBV5-1 and TRBJ2-7, with 9 positions matching TRBD1. The CDR3 is 14 residues long. In germline, CDR1 is SGHRS, CDR2 YFSETQ. Trimming cost V 2 bases and J 6 bases; bases outside gene matches: 6. The CDR3 nucleotides read TGCGCCAGCAGCTTAGGGACAGGGTCTGGCGAGCAGTACTTC. It is translated as CASSLGTGSGEQYF.

The J gene is TRBJ2-2, the V gene TRBV2; maybe TRBD1 (5 bases). The CDR3 extends over 14 amino acids. Germline lookup yields CDR1 SNHLY and CDR2 FYNNEI. V gave up 9 bases and J gave up 2 bases, with 13 bases separating them. The DNA of the CDR3 is TGTGCCAGTACACAGGAGCTAAACACCGGGGAGCTGTTTTTT. Residues: CASTQELNTGELFF.

The chain carries TRBV5-6 and TRBJ1-1, with 10 bases aligning to TRBD1. V dropped 3 bases and J dropped 3; count of bases not matched to a gene: 2. Germline CDR1 is SGHDT and CDR2 is YYEEEE. This CDR3 spans 14 amino acids. The CDR3 coding sequence is TGTGCCAGCAGCTGGGGACAGGGGCACACTGAAGCTTTCTTT. Amino acid sequence: CASSWGQGHTEAFF.

J is TRBJ1-2 and V is TRBV7-9; TRBD1 agrees at 7 bases. J was trimmed by 4 bases and V by 5 bases; bases with no gene match: 10. Germline values: CDR1 SEHNR, CDR2 FQNEAQ (reference sequence). This CDR3 has 15 residues. In DNA, the CDR3 is TGTGCCAGCAGCCGCACCGGACAGGCCGTCTATGGCTACACCTTC. As protein: CASSRTGQAVYGYTF.

The J gene is TRBJ2-3, the V gene TRBV4-1; D call uncertain. The V gene's germline CDR1 is MGHRA and CDR2 YSYEKL. The ends were cut back, 2 bases at V and 6 bases at J, with 6 bases in the middle. The CDR3 is 12 amino acids. The CDR3 nucleotides are TGCGCCAGCAGCCAACCCCTTGATACGCAGTATTTT. It translates to CASSQPLDTQYF.

The chain links TRBV6-1 to TRBJ1-2, with 8 bases aligning to TRBD1. Germline V CDR1 and CDR2: MNHNS, SASEGT. The V and J ends lost 4 bases and 6 bases, in that order; junction bases with no gene match: 4. The CDR3 sequence is 13 residues long. The CDR3 nucleotides are TGTGCCAGCAGTGCAGCAGGGGGCGATGGCTACACCTTC. Translation: CASSAAGGDGYTF.

The rearrangement uses TRBV5-1 and TRBJ2-5, with D unresolved. In germline, CDR1 is SGHRS, CDR2 YFSETQ. V dropped 0 bases and J dropped 7 bases, with 10 bases sitting between them. The CDR3 covers 13 residues. The CDR3 here is CASSLGLERTQYF. CDR3 nucleotides: TGCGCCAGCAGCTTGGGCCTGGAGCGGACCCAGTACTTC. Based on the CDR3 plus reference TRBV5-1 and TRBJ2-5, the full variable domain is KAGVTQTPRYLIKTRGQQVTLSCSPISGHRSVSWYQQTPGQGLQFLFEYFSETQRNKGNFPGRFSGRQFSNSRSEMNVSTLELGDSALYLCASSLGLERTQYFGPGTRLLVL.

V is TRBV10-3 and J is TRBJ1-3, with a tentative D call TRBD1 (5 bases). The germline V and J ends were trimmed by 4 bases and 1 base, with 11 bases remaining between them. CDR1 and CDR2 (germline): ENHRY, SYGVKD. The CDR3 totals 15 residues. The CDR3, as DNA: TGTGCCATCAGTGCTTCAGGGCTTTCTGGAAACACCATATATTTT. Amino acid sequence: CAISASGLSGNTIYF.

This chain links TRBV2 with TRBJ1-2; tentatively, D is TRBD1 (5 bases). CDR3 length: 15 amino acids. Trimming left V 6 bases short and J 5 bases short, with 19 bases between. The V gene's germline CDR1 is SNHLY and CDR2 FYNNEI. The CDR3 is CASSQREGPLYGYTF. In DNA form, the CDR3 reads TGTGCCAGCAGCCAAAGGGAGGGGCCTCTGTATGGCTACACCTTC. The variable domain in full, with the rest retrieved from reference TRBV2 and TRBJ1-2, is EPEVTQTPSHQVTQMGQEVILRCVPISNHLYFYWYRQILGQKVEFLVSFYNNEISEKSEIFDDQFSVERPDGSNFTLKIRSTKLEDSAMYFCASSQREGPLYGYTFGSGTRLTVV.

The chain links TRBV7-9 to TRBJ2-2; D is ambiguous. CDR1 is SEHNR and CDR2 is FQNEAQ in the germline V gene (reference sequence). This CDR3 has 12 residues. Trimming took off 1 base at V and 5 bases at J, with 2 bases between the two ends. CDR3 amino acids: CASSLVTGELFF. For the CDR3, the DNA is TGTGCCAGCAGCTTAGTAACCGGGGAGCTGTTTTTT.

This clone was seen only a few times. V and J are TRBV25-1 and TRBJ1-1; D uncertain. The CDR3 is made up of 11 amino acids. Trimming took off 4 bases at V and 12 bases at J, with 12 bases between the two ends. Germline assignment: CDR1 MGHDK and CDR2 SYGVNS. The CDR3 nucleotides read TGTGCCAGCAGTGGGGTAGGAGGTCCTTTCTTT. It is translated as CASSGVGGPFF. The full variable domain, completed using reference TRBV25-1 and TRBJ1-1, is EADIYQTPRYLVIGTGKKITLECSQTMGHDKMYWYQQDPGMELHLIHYSYGVNSTEKGDLSSESTVSRIRTEHFPLTLESARPSHTSQYLCASSGVGGPFFGQGTRLTVV.

The chain has TRBV5-1 and TRBJ1-1; TRBD1 is a possible D gene (6 bases). The CDR3 contains 13 residues. V gave up 5 bases and J gave up 7 bases, with 15 bases separating them. Per germline, CDR1 SGHRS and CDR2 YFSETQ. This CDR3 is CASRSGVIGEAFF. The CDR3, as DNA: TGCGCCAGCAGATCAGGGGTTATCGGTGAAGCTTTCTTT.

This clone was detected only a few times. The chain uses TRBV27 and TRBJ2-1; TRBD1 aligns across 7 bases. The V gene's germline CDR1 is MNHEY and CDR2 SMNVEV (reference sequence). The CDR3 has 15 amino acids. J gave up 6 bases and V 5 bases, and 10 bases lay outside the gene matches. CDR3 sequence reads: CASSTLDRSPNEQFF. The CDR3 DNA reads as TGTGCCAGCAGTACTTTGGACAGGTCTCCCAATGAGCAGTTCTTC.

CDR3: CASSPGRAYGYTF. CDR3 DNA: TGCGCCAGCAGCCCCGGCAGGGCTTATGGCTACACCTTC. V and J are TRBV5-1 and TRBJ1-2; a possible D gene is TRBD1 (5 bases). Trimming removed 4 bases at V and 5 bases at J, with 12 bases between. This CDR3 has 13 residues. Germline CDR1 and CDR2: SGHRS and YFSETQ.

V usage is TRBV19 and J usage is TRBJ2-2, with 11 bases aligning to TRBD2. Unmatched junction bases numbered 12, after V lost 7 bases and J lost 8 bases. CDR1 LNHDA and CDR2 SQIVND come from the germline V gene (reference sequence). The CDR3 is made up of 16 amino acids. The CDR3 is CASTHIELAGEGELFF. In DNA form, the CDR3 reads TGTGCCAGTACCCATATAGAACTAGCGGGAGAAGGGGAGCTGTTTTTT.

This rearrangement joins TRBV29-1 to TRBJ2-5; TRBD2 is a possible D gene (5 bases). The CDR3 is made up of 14 amino acids. CDR1 is SQVTM, CDR2 ANQGSEA, per germline. The V end lost 6 bases, the J end lost 5 bases, and 19 bases lay between the germline ends. In nucleotides, the CDR3 is TGCAGCGTGCGGTCAACTAGGTCGGGCGAGACCCAGTACTTC. Protein product: CSVRSTRSGETQYF.

The rearrangement links TRBV18 to TRBJ1-6, with a tentative D call TRBD1 (6 bases). V was pared by 3 bases and J by 3 bases, with 12 bases between. CDR3 length: 16 residues. From germline, CDR1 is KGHSH and CDR2 LQKENI. The chain's CDR3 is CASSPQGLGYNSPLHF. CDR3 sequence (DNA): TGTGCCAGCTCACCTCAGGGGCTAGGCTATAATTCACCCCTCCACTTT.

Only one count was recorded for this clone. The rearrangement joins TRBV7-6 to TRBJ1-4; 7 bases agree with TRBD1. The CDR3 is made up of 15 amino acids. Germline V lookup: CDR1 SGHVS, CDR2 FNYEAQ. Trimming at V came to 6 bases and at J to 4 bases, leaving 8 bases not matched to a gene. The CDR3 reads CASRPWDRNNEKLFF. The CDR3 bases are TGTGCCAGCAGACCTTGGGACAGAAATAATGAAAAACTGTTTTTT.

This clone has just one count. The chain combines TRBV11-2 with TRBJ1-2; D remains ambiguous. Germline CDR1 SGHAT, CDR2 FQNNGV. V dropped 4 bases and J dropped 4 bases, with 16 bases sitting between them. The CDR3 totals 15 residues. For the CDR3, the DNA is TGTGCCAGCAGCTCTGGGCCGGGCCGGGGCTATGGCTACACCTTC. Translated, it gives CASSSGPGRGYGYTF.

This chain joins TRBV3-1 (or the pseudogene TRBV3-2) and TRBJ2-7, with D tentatively TRBD1 (6 bases). This CDR3 contains 15 residues. Trimming stripped 4 bases from V and 1 base from J, with 14 bases between. The germline V gene encodes CDR1 LGHDT and CDR2 YNNKEL (reference sequence). The DNA of the CDR3 is TGTGCCAGCAGCCGTACCGGGACACCTTCCTACGAGCAGTACTTC. Its protein is CASSRTGTPSYEQYF.

The chain uses TRBV19 and TRBJ2-7; D ambiguous. From germline, CDR1 is LNHDA and CDR2 SQIVND (reference sequence). The CDR3 contains 14 residues. Trimming removed 6 bases at V and 0 bases at J, with 12 bases between. The CDR3 loop is CASSQKLNSYEQYF. CDR3 bases: TGTGCCAGTAGCCAAAAACTGAACTCCTACGAGCAGTACTTC.